This TCR beta chain comes out of a study of cytomegalovirus exposure and HLA in healthy donors. General study results and limits: A later analysis linked a missense DCLRE1C variant to TCR beta V- and J-gene trimming. There were under 200 TCR beta chains listed as cytomegalovirus-associated. After further analysis at a later stage, 15,000 to 20,000 TCR beta sequences were associated with HLA alleles at 0.05 false discovery rate.

PCR amplification relied on 60 Vbeta primers (plus 13 Jbeta primers). Clones were sequenced by immunoSEQ multiplex PCR, and TCRdb holds only the in-frame ones, with some missing. Of about 160,000 clones detected, over 70% appear once; the ten largest clones hold more than 6%. Germline values: CDR1 MDHEN, CDR2 SYDVKM. V was pared by 11 bases and J by 1 base, with 14 bases between. This CDR3 region has 13 residues. On this clone itself: The antigen is unknown.

Each donor's status was that of a healthy bone marrow donor. The source of this sequence is a woman aged 40 to 49 in good health and CMV-seropositive. The chain couples TRBV28 to TRBJ1-2, with D possibly being TRBD1 (5 bases). The sample consisted of PBMCs. This chain's CDR3 is CALKAGINYGYTF. The CDR3 bases are TGTGCCCTCAAGGCAGGGATTAACTATGGCTACACCTTC.